Listed below are T cell receptor beta chains from one sample, sequenced in a study of blood T cells in healthy people across ages. One entry per CDR3 protein results from TCRdb running MiXCR on the 5' RACE reads. Among about 780,000 distinct CDR3 sequences listed, approximately 65% were seen once. Sequencing was performed on blood. These receptor sequences come from a man between 25 and 39 years old in good health. Each CDR3 is given with its conserved first and last residue. The D gene is left open where the match is weak. Clone size is given for some rows only: seen once, a few or many times, or a class if the clone is expanded.

cdr3_aa: CSASSGGVSGELFF
cdr3_nt: TGCAGTGCTTCTAGCGGGGGGGTGAGCGGGGAGCTGTTTTTT
j_call: TRBJ2-2
d_call: TRBD2
v_call: TRBV20-1
clone_size: NA

cdr3_aa: CASSPDRAWGEQYF
cdr3_nt: TGTGCCAGCTCACCGGACAGGGCGTGGGGCGAGCAGTACTTC
j_call: TRBJ2-7
d_call: TRBD1
v_call: TRBV18
clone_size: NA

cdr3_aa: CASSLNVGENYEQYF
cdr3_nt: TGCGCCAGCAGCTTGAACGTGGGGGAGAACTACGAGCAGTACTTC
j_call: TRBJ2-7
d_call: NA
v_call: TRBV5-1
clone_size: NA

cdr3_aa: CASSLDPPREQFF
cdr3_nt: TGTGCCAGCAGCTTAGATCCTCCTAGGGAGCAGTTCTTC
j_call: TRBJ2-1
d_call: NA
v_call: TRBV13
clone_size: NA

cdr3_aa: CASSPDRGLDTQYF
cdr3_nt: TGTGCCAGCAGCCCCGACAGGGGTTTAGATACGCAGTATTTT
j_call: TRBJ2-3
d_call: TRBD1
v_call: TRBV6-6
clone_size: NA

cdr3_aa: CASSARQGSTGELFF
cdr3_nt: TGTGCCAGCAGCGCGCGACAGGGTTCCACCGGGGAGCTGTTTTTT
j_call: TRBJ2-2
d_call: TRBD1
v_call: TRBV7-2
clone_size: NA

cdr3_aa: CAISQTSGGANTGELFF
cdr3_nt: TGTGCCATCAGTCAGACTAGCGGGGGGGCGAACACCGGGGAGCTGTTTTTT
j_call: TRBJ2-2
d_call: TRBD2
v_call: TRBV10-3
clone_size: NA

cdr3_aa: CASSEDRFSYEQYF
cdr3_nt: TGTGCCAGCAGTGAAGACAGGTTTTCCTACGAGCAGTACTTC
j_call: TRBJ2-7
d_call: NA
v_call: TRBV28
clone_size: NA

cdr3_aa: CASSRTGRTYEQYF
cdr3_nt: TGTGCCAGCAGCAGGACAGGGCGGACCTACGAGCAGTACTTC
j_call: TRBJ2-7
d_call: TRBD1
v_call: TRBV9
clone_size: once

cdr3_aa: CASSPTGGSQPQHF
cdr3_nt: TGTGCCAGCAGTCCCACAGGGGGGAGTCAGCCCCAGCATTTT
j_call: TRBJ1-5
d_call: TRBD1
v_call: TRBV11-2
clone_size: NA

cdr3_aa: CASSSTSGEQETQYF
cdr3_nt: TGTGCCAGCAGCTCGACTAGCGGGGAACAAGAGACCCAGTACTTC
j_call: TRBJ2-5
d_call: TRBD2
v_call: TRBV7-3
clone_size: NA

cdr3_aa: CASNQGLGNEQYF
cdr3_nt: TGTGCCAGCAACCAGGGGTTGGGCAATGAGCAGTACTTC
j_call: TRBJ2-5
d_call: NA
v_call: TRBV7-8
clone_size: NA

cdr3_aa: CASSFSPLDGYTF
cdr3_nt: TGTGCCAGCAGCTTTTCTCCCTTGGATGGCTACACCTTC
j_call: TRBJ1-2
d_call: NA
v_call: TRBV7-9
clone_size: NA

cdr3_aa: CASSPRIGGGNTDTQYF
cdr3_nt: TGCGCCAGCAGCCCACGAATTGGGGGGGGGAACACAGATACGCAGTATTTT
j_call: TRBJ2-3
d_call: TRBD2
v_call: TRBV5-1
clone_size: once

cdr3_aa: CASRTGGNEQFF
cdr3_nt: TGTGCCAGCAGGACAGGGGGCAATGAGCAGTTCTTC
j_call: TRBJ2-1
d_call: TRBD1
v_call: TRBV12-3/TRBV12-4
clone_size: few

cdr3_aa: CSAGTGSYNEQFF
cdr3_nt: TGCAGTGCTGGGACAGGGTCCTACAATGAGCAGTTCTTC
j_call: TRBJ2-1
d_call: TRBD1
v_call: TRBV20-1
clone_size: NA

cdr3_aa: CASSGGTASTDTQYF
cdr3_nt: TGTGCCAGCAGTGGCGGGACCGCAAGCACAGATACGCAGTATTTT
j_call: TRBJ2-3
d_call: NA
v_call: TRBV6-6
clone_size: NA

cdr3_aa: CSVGGATNGQFF
cdr3_nt: TGCAGCGTAGGAGGGGCCACGAATGGGCAGTTCTTC
j_call: TRBJ2-1
d_call: NA
v_call: TRBV29-1
clone_size: NA

cdr3_aa: CASSQDRSQAYEQYF
cdr3_nt: TGTGCCAGCAGCCAAGACAGGTCCCAGGCCTACGAGCAGTACTTC
j_call: TRBJ2-7
d_call: NA
v_call: TRBV4-2
clone_size: few

cdr3_aa: CASSATSGGAQFF
cdr3_nt: TGTGCCAGTAGTGCGACTAGCGGGGGGGCTCAGTTCTTC
j_call: TRBJ2-1
d_call: TRBD2
v_call: TRBV19
clone_size: NA

cdr3_aa: CASAVGAGNYEQYF
cdr3_nt: TGTGCCAGCGCCGTTGGGGCAGGGAACTACGAGCAGTACTTC
j_call: TRBJ2-7
d_call: NA
v_call: TRBV7-2
clone_size: NA

cdr3_aa: CASSMNTGSPYEQYF
cdr3_nt: TGCGCCAGCAGCATGAATACTGGCAGCCCCTACGAGCAGTACTTC
j_call: TRBJ2-7
d_call: NA
v_call: TRBV5-1
clone_size: many

cdr3_aa: CASSVDEAPEQFF
cdr3_nt: TGTGCCAGCAGCGTAGATGAGGCTCCTGAGCAGTTCTTC
j_call: TRBJ2-1
d_call: NA
v_call: TRBV9
clone_size: NA

cdr3_aa: CASSSGWTISYEQYF
cdr3_nt: TGTGCCAGCAGCTCCGGGTGGACTATTTCCTACGAGCAGTACTTC
j_call: TRBJ2-7
d_call: NA
v_call: TRBV7-2
clone_size: few

cdr3_aa: CASSQDAVRNSQFF
cdr3_nt: TGTGCCAGCAGCCAAGATGCGGTAAGGAACAGTCAGTTCTTC
j_call: TRBJ2-1
d_call: NA
v_call: TRBV3-1
clone_size: NA

cdr3_aa: CASSLWSGQGTNEQYF
cdr3_nt: TGTGCCAGCAGTTTATGGTCCGGACAGGGTACTAACGAGCAGTACTTC
j_call: TRBJ2-7
d_call: TRBD1
v_call: TRBV28
clone_size: NA

cdr3_aa: CASSPTRGREAQYF
cdr3_nt: TGTGCCAGCAGCCCCACGAGGGGACGGGAGGCCCAGTACTTC
j_call: TRBJ2-5
d_call: TRBD2
v_call: TRBV7-6
clone_size: NA

cdr3_aa: CASRDPRAGAAGEQYF
cdr3_nt: TGTGCCAGCAGAGACCCTAGGGCGGGGGCTGCTGGCGAGCAGTACTTC
j_call: TRBJ2-7
d_call: NA
v_call: TRBV7-2
clone_size: NA

cdr3_aa: CASSFGVTYNEQFF
cdr3_nt: TGTGCCAGCAGTTTTGGTGTGACCTACAATGAGCAGTTCTTC
j_call: TRBJ2-1
d_call: NA
v_call: TRBV27
clone_size: NA

cdr3_aa: CASSPHGTDTQYF
cdr3_nt: TGTGCCAGCAGCCCACATGGCACAGATACGCAGTATTTT
j_call: TRBJ2-3
d_call: NA
v_call: TRBV7-9
clone_size: NA

cdr3_aa: CSVRGENQPQHF
cdr3_nt: TGCAGCGTTCGGGGGGAAAATCAGCCCCAGCATTTT
j_call: TRBJ1-5
d_call: NA
v_call: TRBV29-1
clone_size: NA

cdr3_aa: CASSYAGGSPDTQYF
cdr3_nt: TGTGCCAGCAGTTACGCCGGCGGGTCTCCAGATACGCAGTATTTT
j_call: TRBJ2-3
d_call: NA
v_call: TRBV6-2/TRBV6-3
clone_size: few